The sequence of this T cell receptor (beta chain) was determined in a study of T cells after yellow fever vaccination. This CDR3 is 15 amino acids long. CDR1 and CDR2 from the germline V gene are SGHVS and FQNEAQ. The germline V and J ends were trimmed by 5 bases and 1 base, with 14 bases remaining between them. With respect to this clonotype: Its antigen is still unknown.

The study's findings and limits: A faster peak, day 5 versus 15, was reached by the weaker secondary response.

A universal primer site and UMIs were added as TCR cDNA was made by 5'RACE template switching. TCRdb reprocessed the 5' RACE reads with MiXCR, giving one entry per CDR3 protein. The data show a few hundred thousand distinct CDR3 sequences, roughly 3.5% seen once. V and J are TRBV7-8 and TRBJ2-5, with D possibly being TRBD1 (6 bases). The material sequenced was PBMCs, taken on the day of the yellow fever booster vaccination. The TCR comes from a man in his late teens or twenties who received the YFV17D yellow fever vaccine. CDR3 DNA: TGTGCCAGCAGCCGTGACAGGACCCTCCAAGAGACCCAGTACTTC. Protein sequence: CASSRDRTLQETQYF.